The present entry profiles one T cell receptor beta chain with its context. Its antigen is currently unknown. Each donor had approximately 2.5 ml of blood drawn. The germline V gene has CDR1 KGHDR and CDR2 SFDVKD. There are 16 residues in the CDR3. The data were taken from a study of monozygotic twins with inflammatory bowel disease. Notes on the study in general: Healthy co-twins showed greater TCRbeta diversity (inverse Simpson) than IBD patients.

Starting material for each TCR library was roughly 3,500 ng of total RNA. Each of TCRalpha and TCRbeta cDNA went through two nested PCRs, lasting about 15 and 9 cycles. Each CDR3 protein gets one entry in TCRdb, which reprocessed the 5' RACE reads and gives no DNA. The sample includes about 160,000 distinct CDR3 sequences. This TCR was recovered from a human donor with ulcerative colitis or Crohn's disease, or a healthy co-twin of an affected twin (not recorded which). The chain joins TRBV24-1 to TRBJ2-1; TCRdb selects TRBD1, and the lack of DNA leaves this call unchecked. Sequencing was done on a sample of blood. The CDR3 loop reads CATSDADRGHGNEQFF.